The source of this T cell receptor beta chain is a study of graft-versus-host responses after intestinal transplantation. Method: immunoSEQ multiplex PCR; TCRdb's copy keeps in-frame clones and lacks some. The repertoire has about 20,000 clones, roughly 86% of them found once; the top ten carry about 9%. The germline V gene has CDR1 SGDLS and CDR2 YYNGEE. V lost 0 bases and J lost 7, with 5 bases in between. CDR3 length: 13 amino acids. The J gene is TRBJ1-6, the V gene TRBV9; D is ambiguous. The TCR originated in a human patient who received an intestinal transplant, so some T cells may come from the graft donor. Specimen: PBMCs, collected just over 230 days after intestinal transplant. This chain's CDR3 is CASSVEDNSPLHF. The DNA for the CDR3 is TGTGCCAGCAGCGTAGAAGACAATTCACCCCTCCACTTT.